The 10 T cell receptor beta chains below come from one sample, sequenced in a study of T cell responses to AZD1222 COVID-19 vaccine. The protocol was immunoSEQ multiplex PCR, while the TCRdb copy is restricted to in-frame clones and leaves out a portion. The sample carries approximately 120,000 clones, 93% recorded once. The input for sequencing was peripheral blood, taken on day 0 of AZD1222 vaccination. The origin of the receptors is an adult in good health.

The rearrangement uses TRBV4-1 and TRBJ2-6, with 10 bases aligning to TRBD1. The CDR3 totals 15 residues. Germline V gene data show CDR1 as MGHRA and CDR2 as YSYEKL. CDR3 sequence: CAVGQGGSGANVLTF. The CDR3, as DNA: TGCGCTGTAGGACAGGGGGGGTCTGGGGCCAACGTCCTGACTTTC.

The gene calls are TRBV7-8 and TRBJ2-2; D remains ambiguous. CDR3 size: 15 residues. V was trimmed by 5 bases and J by 1 base, leaving 11 bases between them. Germline assignment: CDR1 SGHVS and CDR2 FQNEAQ. CDR3 nucleotides: TGTGCCAGCAGCCCCTGGCTCCAGAACACCGGGGAGCTGTTTTTT. Protein product: CASSPWLQNTGELFF. Together with reference TRBV7-8 and TRBJ2-2, the CDR3 gives the full variable domain: GAGVSQSPRYKVAKRGQDVALRCDPISGHVSLFWYQQALGQGPEFLTYFQNEAQLDKSGLPSDRFFAERPEGSVSTLKIQRTQQEDSAVYLCASSPWLQNTGELFFGEGSRLTVL.

V usage is TRBV5-1 and J usage is TRBJ2-2, with D possibly being TRBD1 or TRBD2 (5 bases each). There are 14 residues in the CDR3. The V and J ends lost 5 bases and 7 bases respectively, with 15 bases between them. Germline V gene sequence: CDR1 SGHRS, CDR2 YFSETQ. The CDR3 is CASSGDPKGGELFF. The CDR3 nucleotides are TGCGCCAGCAGTGGGGACCCAAAGGGCGGGGAGCTGTTTTTT.

This clone was picked up one time. The chain carries TRBV19 and TRBJ2-7; D is uncertain. The germline V and J ends were trimmed by 5 bases and 2 bases, with 13 bases remaining between them. The CDR3 consists of 14 residues. Germline lookup yields CDR1 LNHDA and CDR2 SQIVND (reference sequence). The CDR3 DNA is TGTGCCAGTAGTCCCCGGAGAGGTCCCTACGAGCAGTACTTC. Its protein is CASSPRRGPYEQYF.

The V gene is TRBV7-8, the J gene TRBJ1-3, with TRBD1 matching over 9 bases. Germline V lookup: CDR1 SGHVS, CDR2 FQNEAQ. This CDR3 has 15 amino acids. Germline trimming cut 5 bases from V and 0 bases from J; bases unmatched to any gene: 2. CDR3 protein: CASSATGGSGNTIYF. CDR3 nucleotide sequence: TGTGCCAGCAGCGCGACAGGGGGCTCTGGAAACACCATATATTTT.

The rearrangement uses TRBV20-1 and TRBJ1-1, with a weak D call TRBD1 (6 bases). Germline assignment: CDR1 DFQATT and CDR2 SNEGSKA (reference sequence). CDR3 length: 13 amino acids. Trimming cost V 3 bases and J 3 bases, with 11 bases left between them. The CDR3 here is CSASSGADTEAFF. CDR3 DNA: TGCAGTGCTAGTTCGGGGGCGGACACTGAAGCTTTCTTT.

This chain uses TRBV4-1 with TRBJ2-5; 7 bases agree with TRBD2. Germline assignment: CDR1 MGHRA and CDR2 YSYEKL. This CDR3 spans 15 amino acids. Trimming removed 0 bases from V and 5 bases from J; junction bases left unmatched: 6. In DNA, the CDR3 is TGCGCCAGCAGCCAAGACGGACTAGGAGCGGAGACCCAGTACTTC. Its translation: CASSQDGLGAETQYF.

The V gene is TRBV6-5, the J gene TRBJ2-1; a weak D match, TRBD2 (7 bases). V lost 8 bases and J lost 8, with 16 bases in between. CDR1 and CDR2 from the germline V gene are MNHEY and SVGAGI. The CDR3 length is 13 residues. The CDR3, as DNA: TGTGCCAGCGGAGTACGGGGGGCCGATGAGCAGTTCTTC. This sequence encodes CASGVRGADEQFF.

This clone was observed once. The chain combines TRBV6-5 with TRBJ2-1, with 7 bases identical to TRBD1. The V and J ends lost 2 bases and 9 bases, in that order; junction bases with no gene match: 13. The length of the CDR3 is 16 residues. In germline, CDR1 is MNHEY, CDR2 SVGAGI. This chain's CDR3 is CASSYGLKGAVVEQFF. Written as DNA, the CDR3 is TGTGCCAGCAGTTACGGGTTGAAGGGGGCGGTTGTTGAGCAGTTCTTC.

The chain links TRBV5-4 to TRBJ1-2, with 9 nucleotides matching TRBD1. Unmatched junction bases numbered 8, after V lost 4 bases and J lost 7 bases. This CDR3 spans 14 amino acids. Germline assignment: CDR1 SGHNT and CDR2 YYREEE (reference sequence). CDR3: CASSQSTGGSGYTF. CDR3 bases: TGTGCCAGCAGCCAAAGCACAGGGGGCTCTGGCTACACCTTC. The full variable domain, in which reference TRBV5-4 and TRBJ1-2 provide the parts outside the CDR3, is ETGVTQSPTHLIKTRGQQVTLRCSSQSGHNTVSWYQQALGQGPQFIFQYYREEENGRGNFPPRFSGLQFPNYSSELNVNALELDDSALYLCASSQSTGGSGYTFGSGTRLTVV.